This is a list of T cell receptor beta chains from one sample in a study of shared clonotypes between healthy human individuals. Sequenced by immunoSEQ multiplex PCR; TCRdb stores in-frame clones only, minus some. The sample has about 560,000 clones, roughly 79% seen once. Sequenced sample: PBMCs. All receptors come from a woman aged 40 to 50 in good health. Some clones in this sample may be carry-over from other donors' samples. CDR3s include the opening cysteine and the closing phenylalanine or tryptophan. A D gene is named only where the DNA matches it firmly. Size values are once, few and many counts, or a class for expanded clones, and some rows have none.

V	D	length	size	J	CDR3	DNA
TRBV27	-	12	-	TRBJ2-7	CASSPMGYEQYF	TGTGCCAGCAGTCCTATGGGTTACGAGCAGTACTTC
TRBV9	-	14	-	TRBJ2-2	CASSSIVDTGELFF	TGTGCCAGCAGTTCTATCGTGGACACCGGGGAGCTGTTTTTT
TRBV4-3	TRBD2	16	-	TRBJ2-2	CASSPLAGVIAGELFF	TGCGCCAGCAGCCCCTTAGCGGGAGTAATTGCCGGGGAGCTGTTTTTT
TRBV7-9	TRBD1	15	-	TRBJ2-1	CASSSGQGAWGEQFF	TGTGCCAGCAGCTCCGGACAGGGGGCATGGGGTGAGCAGTTCTTC
TRBV29-1	TRBD2	18	few	TRBJ2-7	CSVWVMGLAGIYSYEQYF	TGCAGCGTTTGGGTAATGGGACTAGCGGGAATCTACTCCTACGAGCAGTACTTC
TRBV9	TRBD2	16	few	TRBJ2-1	CASSVLGLAQYNEQFF	TGTGCCAGCAGCGTTTTGGGACTAGCCCAATACAATGAGCAGTTCTTC
TRBV7-9	-	14	once	TRBJ2-7	CASSFYRGLYEQYF	TGTGCCAGCAGCTTTTACAGGGGACTCTACGAGCAGTACTTC
TRBV4-2	-	14	-	TRBJ2-7	CASSQDQGTREQYF	TGTGCCAGCAGCCAAGATCAGGGAACGAGAGAGCAGTACTTC
TRBV5-4	TRBD1	14	-	TRBJ1-2	CASSVTGQNYGYTF	TGTGCCAGCAGCGTGACAGGGCAAAACTATGGCTACACCTTC
TRBV29-1	-	9	many	TRBJ1-2	CSVEGAYTF	TGCAGCGTTGAAGGGGCCTACACCTTC
TRBV7-2	-	14	-	TRBJ2-1	CASSLQNPYNEQFF	TGTGCCAGCAGCTTACAGAATCCCTACAATGAGCAGTTCTTC
TRBV30	-	13	-	TRBJ1-6	CAWSVGGGSPLHF	TGTGCCTGGAGTGTAGGGGGAGGTTCACCCCTCCACTTT
TRBV11-2	TRBD1	15	-	TRBJ1-1	CASSLRTGENTEAFF	TGTGCCAGCAGCCTTAGGACAGGGGAGAACACTGAAGCTTTCTTT
TRBV27	TRBD1	15	once	TRBJ2-7	CASSPGTGAPYEQYF	TGTGCCAGCAGTCCAGGGACAGGGGCACCCTACGAGCAGTACTTC
TRBV6-6	-	14	-	TRBJ1-1	CASSYSREMAEAFF	TGTGCCAGCAGTTACTCTAGGGAAATGGCTGAAGCTTTCTTT
TRBV10-3	-	16	-	TRBJ1-3	CAISPHGPSSGNTIYF	TGTGCCATCAGTCCCCACGGACCGAGCTCTGGAAACACCATATATTTT
TRBV29-1	TRBD1	14	-	TRBJ2-1	CSASGQGTRNEQFF	TGCAGCGCATCGGGACAGGGAACGAGGAATGAGCAGTTCTTC
TRBV19	-	15	-	TRBJ1-5	CASSISRNSNQPQHF	TGTGCCAGTAGTATTTCCAGAAATAGCAATCAGCCCCAGCATTTT